The 5 T cell receptor beta chains listed next were all sequenced from one sample in a study of shared clonotypes between healthy human individuals. This table comes from immunoSEQ multiplex PCR, and its TCRdb copy is limited to in-frame clones, with some not included. Seen here are around 530,000 clones, around 77% observed once, and the top ten hold about 11%. Specimen: PBMCs. The receptors were sampled from a middle-aged woman in good health. Some clones in this sample may be carry-over from other donors' samples.

The chain recombines TRBV6-5 with TRBJ2-7; D might be TRBD1 (6 bases). V shed 2 bases and J shed 2 bases, with 13 bases lying between them. The CDR3 consists of 15 residues. Germline CDR1 MNHEY, CDR2 SVGAGI. CDR3 sequence reads: CASSYGAGVTYEQYF. The CDR3 DNA sequence: TGTGCCAGCAGTTACGGGGCAGGGGTAACCTACGAGCAGTACTTC.

V gene TRBV4-1 combines with J gene TRBJ1-1, with 8 bases fitting TRBD1. The V segment lost 4 bases and the J segment 1 base; nucleotides outside the gene matches: 8. The CDR3 is made up of 16 amino acids. Germline V gene sequence: CDR1 MGHRA, CDR2 YSYEKL. The CDR3 DNA sequence: TGCGCCAGCAGCCTGTCCAGGGGGCTTAGGAACACTGAAGCTTTCTTT. It encodes CASSLSRGLRNTEAFF.

This clone was seen many times. The chain's CDR3 is CASTGNNEQFF. The CDR3, as DNA: TGTGCCAGCACGGGGAACAATGAGCAGTTCTTC. The chain is built from TRBV2 and TRBJ2-1, with a tentative D call TRBD2 (5 bases). Deletions cut 7 bases from V and 5 bases from J, with 6 bases between. Looked up from germline, CDR1 is SNHLY and CDR2 is FYNNEI. This CDR3 contains 11 residues.

The count of this clone is one. V and J are TRBV18 and TRBJ2-7; D gene unclear. CDR1 KGHSH and CDR2 LQKENI come from the germline V gene. The CDR3 length is 15 residues. Trimming took 0 bases from V and 7 from J, leaving 16 bases between them. DNA of the CDR3: TGTGCCAGCTCACCACCGAGCAGCCCCGCTAGAGAGCAGTACTTC. This translates into CASSPPSSPAREQYF. Using reference TRBV18 and TRBJ2-7 for the parts outside the CDR3, the full variable domain is NAGVMQNPRHLVRRRGQEARLRCSPMKGHSHVYWYRQLPEEGLKFMVYLQKENIIDESGMPKERFSAEFPKEGPSILRIQQVVRGDSAAYFCASSPPSSPAREQYFGPGTRLTVT.

Concerning this clone: A read error likely explains this, since a far larger clone differs by one base. The same CDR3 also results from other DNA sequences found in this sample. The chain carries TRBV29-1 and TRBJ2-3; possible D gene TRBD2, 6 bases. V lost 2 bases, J lost 5 bases, and 14 bases lay in between. The CDR3 runs to 14 residues. CDR1 is SQVTM and CDR2 is ANQGSEA in the germline V gene. The CDR3 nucleotides read TGCAGCGTTGAATCTGCGGGGCTACAAGATACGCAGTATTTT. Translation: CSVESAGLQDTQYF.